This is a list of T cell receptor beta chains from one sample in a study of shared clonotypes between healthy human individuals. Assay: immunoSEQ multiplex PCR; the TCRdb copy retains only in-frame clones and omits some. Seen here are some 650,000 clones, roughly 97% observed once, and the top ten hold about 0.06%. Sequencing used naive CD4+ T cells sorted from blood. These receptors all come from a woman younger than 45 in good health. CDR3s include the opening cysteine and the closing phenylalanine or tryptophan. A D gene is named only where the DNA matches it firmly. Size tells how often a clone was seen (once, few, many) or the class of an expanded clone, and some rows leave it out.

>NA|TRBJ2-1|once|TRBV18
CASSNLGDTGNEQFF
TGTGCCAGCTCAAATCTAGGGGACACGGGAAATGAGCAGTTCTTC
>TRBD2|TRBJ2-2|NA|TRBV4-2
CASSQIGLAGNTGELFF
TGTGCCAGCAGCCAAATAGGACTAGCGGGCAACACCGGGGAGCTGTTTTTT
>TRBD1|TRBJ1-6|NA|TRBV11-1
CASSTEGQGNNSPLHF
TGTGCCAGCAGCACCGAAGGACAGGGAAACAATTCACCCCTCCACTTT
>NA|TRBJ2-6|NA|TRBV5-1
CASSFQTNSGANVLTF
TGCGCCAGCAGCTTCCAGACGAACTCTGGGGCCAACGTCCTGACTTTC
>NA|TRBJ2-7|once|TRBV28
CATINGYEQYF
TGTGCCACCATAAACGGCTACGAGCAGTACTTC
>NA|TRBJ2-7|NA|TRBV28
CASSSRWRTYEQYF
TGTGCCAGCAGTTCTCGGTGGAGGACCTACGAGCAGTACTTC
>TRBD1|TRBJ2-7|NA|TRBV5-1
CASSLDGTVSYEQYF
TGCGCCAGCAGCTTGGACGGGACAGTCTCCTACGAGCAGTACTTC
>NA|TRBJ2-7|NA|TRBV30
CAWTGIPYEQYF
TGTGCCTGGACCGGGATCCCCTACGAGCAGTACTTC
>NA|TRBJ1-1|NA|TRBV6-5
CASSLGVGTVNTEAFF
TGTGCCAGCAGTTTGGGGGTGGGGACGGTGAACACTGAAGCTTTCTTT
>TRBD2|TRBJ2-7|NA|TRBV27
CASNLTSLAYEQYF
TGTGCCAGCAACCTGACTAGCCTAGCCTACGAGCAGTACTTC
>NA|TRBJ2-5|NA|TRBV5-4
CASRYDHAQETQYF
TGTGCCAGCAGGTACGACCACGCGCAAGAGACCCAGTACTTC
>NA|TRBJ1-5|NA|TRBV28
CASRGAYSNQPQHF
TGTGCCAGCAGAGGGGCTTATAGCAATCAGCCCCAGCATTTT
>NA|TRBJ1-5|NA|TRBV4-1
CASSRGGVGNQPQHF
TGCGCCAGCAGCCGAGGGGGGGTCGGCAATCAGCCCCAGCATTTT
>NA|TRBJ2-7|NA|TRBV27
CASSSGTYEQYF
TGTGCCAGCAGTTCCGGGACCTACGAGCAGTACTTC
>NA|TRBJ2-2|NA|TRBV19
CASSIGQGSSGELFF
TGTGCCAGTAGTATTGGGCAGGGAAGTTCCGGGGAGCTGTTTTTT
>NA|TRBJ1-2|NA|TRBV4-1
CASSQPTQGNYGYTF
TGCGCCAGCAGCCAACCGACCCAGGGAAACTATGGCTACACCTTC
>NA|TRBJ2-4|NA|TRBV6-1
CASSEGLNIAKNIQYF
TGTGCCAGCAGTGAAGGACTCAACATAGCCAAAAACATTCAGTACTTC
>TRBD2|TRBJ2-1|NA|TRBV5-1
CASSLAASRLTSGGGYNEQFF
TGCGCCAGCAGCTTGGCTGCGTCGCGCCTGACTAGCGGCGGGGGCTACAATGAGCAGTTCTTC
>NA|TRBJ2-5|NA|TRBV7-2
CASSLGFAYKTQYF
TGTGCCAGCAGCTTAGGTTTTGCGTACAAGACCCAGTACTTC
>NA|TRBJ2-2|NA|TRBV5-8
CASSLTMRSEGTGELFF
TGTGCCAGCAGCTTAACAATGAGATCGGAAGGCACCGGGGAGCTGTTTTTT
>NA|TRBJ2-6|NA|TRBV7-3
CASSHSGANVLTF
TGTGCCAGCAGCCACTCTGGGGCCAACGTCCTGACTTTC
>NA|TRBJ2-1|NA|TRBV19
CASSFGAYYNEQFF
TGTGCCAGTAGTTTTGGAGCGTACTACAATGAGCAGTTCTTC
>NA|TRBJ2-5|NA|TRBV19
CASMSGETQYF
TGTGCCAGCATGAGCGGAGAGACCCAGTACTTC
>TRBD1|TRBJ2-7|NA|TRBV7-2
CASSQSRDSYEQYF
TGTGCCAGCAGCCAGTCCCGGGACAGCTACGAGCAGTACTTC
>TRBD1|TRBJ1-1|NA|TRBV25-1
CASGHRGQGTEAFF
TGTGCCAGCGGCCACAGGGGGCAGGGGACTGAAGCTTTCTTT
>NA|TRBJ2-5|NA|TRBV5-6
CASSFQNTQETQYF
TGTGCCAGCAGCTTTCAGAATACCCAAGAGACCCAGTACTTC
>NA|TRBJ2-1|NA|TRBV7-9
CASSSGSHEQFF
TGTGCCAGCAGCTCTGGATCGCATGAGCAGTTCTTC
>TRBD2|TRBJ2-7|NA|TRBV28
CASSFASGTYEQYF
TGTGCCAGCAGTTTCGCTAGCGGGACCTACGAGCAGTACTTC
>TRBD1|TRBJ2-5|NA|TRBV6-5
CASRAGGETQYF
TGTGCCAGCAGAGCAGGGGGAGAGACCCAGTACTTC
>NA|TRBJ1-1|NA|TRBV11-2
CASSYLLDSSTEAFF
TGTGCCAGCAGCTACCTACTCGACAGTTCCACTGAAGCTTTCTTT
>NA|TRBJ2-5|NA|TRBV6-6
CASCQGGETQYF
TGTGCCAGCTGTCAGGGGGGGGAGACCCAGTACTTC
>NA|TRBJ2-7|NA|TRBV19
CASPRGRVRSIVYEQYF
TGTGCCAGTCCCCGGGGCAGAGTGAGAAGTATCGTCTACGAGCAGTACTTC
>TRBD2|TRBJ2-3|NA|TRBV11-3
CASSLDLRLGLAEPKDTQYF
TGTGCCAGCAGCTTAGATCTACGACTTGGACTAGCGGAGCCCAAAGATACGCAGTATTTT
>NA|TRBJ1-3|NA|TRBV19
CASSAMASGNTIYF
TGTGCCAGTAGTGCCATGGCTTCTGGAAACACCATATATTTT
>NA|TRBJ1-2|NA|TRBV28
CASTLPGTPHYGYTF
TGTGCCAGCACCCTACCGGGCACCCCACACTATGGCTACACCTTC
>NA|TRBJ2-7|NA|TRBV15
CATSAPGAASYEQYF
TGTGCCACCAGTGCCCCGGGGGCGGCGTCCTACGAGCAGTACTTC
>NA|TRBJ2-5|NA|TRBV27
CASSDYGTPTQETQYF
TGTGCCAGCAGTGATTACGGGACCCCCACCCAAGAGACCCAGTACTTC
>NA|TRBJ2-7|NA|TRBV18
CASSPYSGAGEQYF
TGTGCCAGCTCCCCGTATTCAGGGGCGGGTGAGCAGTACTTC
>NA|TRBJ2-7|NA|TRBV7-2
CASSSRDLTAHEQYF
TGTGCCAGCAGCTCCAGAGATCTTACCGCCCACGAGCAGTACTTC
>NA|TRBJ2-5|NA|TRBV10-2
CASRVGGLRGEETQYF
TGCGCCAGCAGGGTAGGCGGTTTGCGGGGAGAAGAGACCCAGTACTTC
>TRBD1|TRBJ1-4|NA|TRBV30
CAWNRQGVGEKLFF
TGTGCCTGGAATCGACAGGGGGTGGGCGAAAAACTGTTTTTT
>TRBD2|TRBJ2-1|NA|TRBV7-2
CASSFTLADSYNEQFF
TGTGCCAGCAGCTTTACGCTAGCGGACTCCTACAATGAGCAGTTCTTC
>NA|TRBJ1-1|NA|TRBV11-2
CASRNLAAGRAFF
TGTGCCAGCAGGAACCTCGCGGCAGGGAGGGCTTTCTTT
>NA|TRBJ2-3|NA|TRBV7-2
CASSYSRAVADTQYF
TGTGCCAGCAGCTACTCCAGGGCTGTGGCAGATACGCAGTATTTT
>TRBD2|TRBJ2-7|NA|TRBV5-1
CASSLERGFYEQYF
TGCGCCAGCAGCTTGGAGCGGGGCTTCTACGAGCAGTACTTC
>TRBD2|TRBJ2-1|NA|TRBV18
CASSPRLAYNEQFF
TGTGCCAGCTCACCAAGACTAGCTTACAATGAGCAGTTCTTC
>NA|TRBJ2-7|once|TRBV5-1
CASSHRTDSYEQYF
TGCGCCAGCAGCCATAGGACGGATTCCTACGAGCAGTACTTC
>NA|TRBJ2-3|NA|TRBV11-2
CASSLYTSPSTDTQYF
TGTGCCAGCAGCCTCTACACCAGCCCTAGCACAGATACGCAGTATTTT
>NA|TRBJ2-7|NA|TRBV15
CATSSTSVPPYEQYF
TGTGCCACCAGCAGTACCAGCGTTCCGCCCTACGAGCAGTACTTC
>NA|TRBJ2-1|NA|TRBV5-1
CASSKGEWGGPLRNEQFF
TGCGCCAGCAGTAAGGGGGAGTGGGGCGGACCGTTGAGAAATGAGCAGTTCTTC
>NA|TRBJ2-4|NA|TRBV19
CASSIVQEIAKNIQYF
TGTGCCAGTAGTATAGTGCAGGAAATAGCCAAAAACATTCAGTACTTC
>NA|TRBJ1-1|once|TRBV25-1
CASSRRGNTEAFF
TGTGCCAGCAGTCGTAGGGGGAACACTGAAGCTTTCTTT